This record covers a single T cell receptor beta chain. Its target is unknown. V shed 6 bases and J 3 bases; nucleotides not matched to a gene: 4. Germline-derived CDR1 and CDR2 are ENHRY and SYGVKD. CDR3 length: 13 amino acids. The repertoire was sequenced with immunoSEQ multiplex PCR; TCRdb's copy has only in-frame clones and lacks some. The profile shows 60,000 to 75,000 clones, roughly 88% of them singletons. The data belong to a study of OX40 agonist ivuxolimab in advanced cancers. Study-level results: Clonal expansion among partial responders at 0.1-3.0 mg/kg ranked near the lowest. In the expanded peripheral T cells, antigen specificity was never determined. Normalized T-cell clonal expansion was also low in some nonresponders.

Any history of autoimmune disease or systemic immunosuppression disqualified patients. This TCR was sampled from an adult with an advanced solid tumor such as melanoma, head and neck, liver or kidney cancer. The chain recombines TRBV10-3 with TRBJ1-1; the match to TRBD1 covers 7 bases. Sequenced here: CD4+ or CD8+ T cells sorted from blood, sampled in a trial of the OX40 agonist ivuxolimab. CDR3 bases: TGTGCCATCAGGGACAGGTCTGACACTGAAGCTTTCTTT. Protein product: CAIRDRSDTEAFF.